The 17 T cell receptor beta chains given below trace back to one sample, sequenced in a study of blood T cell repertoires in COVID-19. Measured with immunoSEQ multiplex PCR; TCRdb has only the in-frame clones, and not every one. The sample yields about 180,000 clones, 88% seen once. Sequencing used PBMCs or T cells enriched from blood (not recorded which). The receptors here all came from a woman younger than 35 who had recovered from COVID-19.

V is TRBV10-2 and J is TRBJ2-7; TRBD1 matches at 8 bases. Germline V gene sequence: CDR1 WSHSY, CDR2 SAAADI. The CDR3 length is 18 residues. V trimming: 2 bases; J trimming: 0 bases; junction bases outside the gene matches: 12. The CDR3 region is CASSEPQGGGMPSYEQYF. CDR3 bases: TGCGCCAGCAGTGAGCCACAGGGGGGCGGGATGCCCTCCTACGAGCAGTACTTC.

The chain couples TRBV9 to TRBJ2-5; 15 bases line up with TRBD2. Germline V gives CDR1 SGDLS, CDR2 YYNGEE. The J segment lost 9 bases and the V segment lost 0 bases, leaving 15 bases of the junction unmatched. The CDR3 spans 19 residues. This CDR3 reads CASSVGPAGLAGGIEAQYF. CDR3 in DNA: TGTGCCAGCAGCGTAGGCCCGGCCGGACTAGCGGGGGGGATCGAGGCCCAGTACTTC.

The V gene is TRBV13, the J gene TRBJ2-7, with 8 bases identical to TRBD1. The CDR3 contains 15 residues. V was clipped by 5 bases and J by 0 bases; unmatched bases: 6. The V gene's germline CDR1 is PRHDT and CDR2 FYEKMQ (reference sequence). The CDR3: CASSVQGAHSYEQYF. CDR3 sequence (DNA): TGTGCCAGCAGCGTCCAGGGGGCCCACTCCTACGAGCAGTACTTC.

V is TRBV19 and J is TRBJ1-1; a weak D match, TRBD1 (6 bases). The germline CDR1 and CDR2 sequences are LNHDA and SQIVND (reference sequence). The CDR3 is made up of 14 amino acids. The V end lost 1 base, the J end lost 3 bases, and 9 bases lay between the germline ends. The DNA for the CDR3 is TGTGCCAGTAGTATAGGGCCAGGGGACACTGAAGCTTTCTTT. Translating gives CASSIGPGDTEAFF.

The chain links TRBV5-6 to TRBJ1-5, with D maybe TRBD1 (5 bases). Per germline, CDR1 SGHDT and CDR2 YYEEEE. The CDR3 length is 18 residues. With 4 bases removed from V and 0 bases from J, the gap between germline ends came to 20 bases. The CDR3 spells CASSRRGRPNYSNQPQHF. As DNA, the CDR3 is TGTGCCAGCAGCCGGAGGGGCAGACCAAACTATAGCAATCAGCCCCAGCATTTT. The whole variable domain, filled in from reference TRBV5-6 and TRBJ1-5, reads DAGVTQSPTHLIKTRGQQVTLRCSPKSGHDTVSWYQQALGQGPQFIFQYYEEEERQRGNFPDRFSGHQFPNYSSELNVNALLLGDSALYLCASSRRGRPNYSNQPQHFGDGTRLSIL.

This clone has only one observation. This chain joins TRBV11-2 and TRBJ2-7, with a possible D match to TRBD1 (6 bases). Trimming removed 5 bases from V and 1 base from J, with 18 bases in between. The germline gives CDR1 SGHAT, CDR2 FQNNGV. The CDR3 length is 16 residues. Written as DNA, the CDR3 is TGTGCCAGCAGCCCAAGAGGGGGACCGGTATCCTACGAGCAGTACTTC. Translating it yields CASSPRGGPVSYEQYF.

The rearrangement uses TRBV7-2 and TRBJ1-1, with D possibly being TRBD1 (5 bases). V gave up 1 base and J gave up 6 bases, with 9 bases separating them. The CDR3 length is 13 residues. The germline V gene encodes CDR1 SGHTA and CDR2 FQGNSA. CDR3 DNA sequence: TGTGCCAGCAGCTTAGGGGGGGTGCCTGAAGCTTTCTTT. Its protein is CASSLGGVPEAFF.

This chain uses TRBV6-2 or TRBV6-3 with TRBJ2-3, with 7 bases lining up with TRBD1. Trimming took 2 bases from V and 2 from J; bases not matched to a gene: 13. Germline CDR1 is MNHEY and CDR2 is SVGEGT. This CDR3 is built from 18 residues. In nucleotides, the CDR3 is TGTGCCAGCAGTTACCTCCTTGGCTTACAGGGGACCACAGATACGCAGTATTTT. Amino acid sequence: CASSYLLGLQGTTDTQYF.

The chain links TRBV5-6 to TRBJ2-7, with 7 bases aligning to TRBD1. The J segment lost 1 base and the V segment lost 0 bases, leaving 4 bases of the junction unmatched. The CDR3 loop spans 15 amino acids. CDR1 and CDR2 from the germline V gene are SGHDT and YYEEEE. CDR3 amino acids: CASSLGGTASYEQYF. The CDR3 region has the DNA TGTGCCAGCAGCTTGGGAGGGACAGCATCCTACGAGCAGTACTTC. The full variable domain, completed using reference TRBV5-6 and TRBJ2-7, is DAGVTQSPTHLIKTRGQQVTLRCSPKSGHDTVSWYQQALGQGPQFIFQYYEEEERQRGNFPDRFSGHQFPNYSSELNVNALLLGDSALYLCASSLGGTASYEQYFGPGTRLTVT.

This clone showed up just once. The rearrangement uses TRBV4-1 and TRBJ2-1, with 8 positions matching TRBD2. The CDR3 consists of 18 residues. Per the germline V gene, CDR1 is MGHRA and CDR2 is YSYEKL. Unmatched junction bases numbered 20, after V lost 4 bases and J lost 9 bases. This CDR3 is CASSLPWGRGGLPFEQFF. The CDR3 DNA reads TGCGCCAGCAGCCTCCCCTGGGGCCGGGGGGGGCTCCCTTTTGAGCAGTTCTTC.

The V call is TRBV4-3, the J call TRBJ2-6; D is perhaps TRBD1 (5 bases). The CDR3 consists of 16 residues. Trimming took off 1 base at V and 3 bases at J, with 10 bases between the two ends. Germline V gene data show CDR1 as LGHNA and CDR2 as YSLEER. The CDR3 bases are TGCGCCAGCAGCCAAGTCAGTAGGGGTGGGGCCAACGTCCTGACTTTC. The encoded protein is CASSQVSRGGANVLTF.

This chain uses TRBV27 with TRBJ2-7; the D gene is possibly TRBD2 (7 bases). V gave up 2 bases and J gave up 7 bases, with 15 bases separating them. The CDR3 has 14 residues. CDR1 MNHEY and CDR2 SMNVEV come from the germline V gene (reference sequence). The CDR3 reads CASSLRGAAGEQYF. The CDR3 DNA reads TGTGCCAGCAGTTTACGGGGGGCCGCCGGAGAGCAGTACTTC.

This chain joins TRBV6-5 and TRBJ2-7; tentatively, D is TRBD2 (7 bases). From germline, CDR1 is MNHEY and CDR2 SVGAGI. The CDR3 loop spans 15 amino acids. Between the trimmed V and J ends, which lost 5 bases and 3 bases, there was a span of 17 bases. CDR3 nucleotide sequence: TGTGCCAGCAGTCCTTACAGGGAGGGGAGCTACGAGCAGTACTTC. Its protein product is CASSPYREGSYEQYF.

The rearrangement uses TRBV5-6 and TRBJ1-3; D might be TRBD1 (6 bases). The CDR3 loop spans 17 amino acids. Trimming removed 4 bases from V and 0 bases from J, with 17 bases in between. The germline gives CDR1 SGHDT, CDR2 YYEEEE. The CDR3, as DNA: TGTGCCAGCAGCGAAGGACAGCGAATAAGCTCTGGAAACACCATATATTTT. Residues: CASSEGQRISSGNTIYF.

The rearrangement links TRBV19 to TRBJ1-5; 8 bases align to TRBD1. The CDR3 consists of 14 residues. Trimming at V came to 4 bases and at J to 6 bases, leaving 5 bases not matched to a gene. In germline, CDR1 is LNHDA, CDR2 SQIVND (reference sequence). The CDR3 protein is CASSTTGGGQPQHF. For the CDR3, the DNA is TGTGCCAGTAGTACCACAGGGGGTGGTCAGCCCCAGCATTTT.

V usage is TRBV2 and J usage is TRBJ1-2; D possibly corresponds to TRBD1 (5 bases). CDR3 length: 13 residues. V lost 8 bases and J lost 2, with 12 bases in between. Per the germline V gene, CDR1 is SNHLY and CDR2 is FYNNEI. CDR3 region: CASGGGVNYGYTF. CDR3 DNA: TGTGCCAGCGGGGGGGGAGTAAACTATGGCTACACCTTC.

The chain joins TRBV7-8 to TRBJ1-2, with a tentative D call TRBD1 (6 bases). The germline V and J ends were trimmed by 5 bases and 7 bases, with 17 bases remaining between them. Germline CDR1 and CDR2: SGHVS and FQNEAQ. The CDR3 totals 14 residues. CDR3 nucleotides: TGTGCCAGCAGCCCGACTACAGGGCGGTTTGGCTACACCTTC. As protein: CASSPTTGRFGYTF. The complete variable domain, with remaining parts taken from reference TRBV7-8 and TRBJ1-2, reads GAGVSQSPRYKVAKRGQDVALRCDPISGHVSLFWYQQALGQGPEFLTYFQNEAQLDKSGLPSDRFFAERPEGSVSTLKIQRTQQEDSAVYLCASSPTTGRFGYTFGSGTRLTVV.